The clone carrying this T cell receptor (beta chain) was counted only a few times. Antigen specificity is unknown. The sample is drawn from a study of shared clonotypes between healthy human individuals. About the research overall: CD4 naive and memory got three plates each, CD8 naive two, CD8 memory one.

CD8 cells regarded as naive lacked CD45RO, were positively chosen for CCR7, and omitted terminally differentiated effector memory CD45RA+ cells. Study results and limitations: Sampling used blood alone; tissue repertoires probably differ.

The germline V gene encodes CDR1 DFQATT and CDR2 SNEGSKA (reference sequence). CDR3 size: 9 residues. Between the trimmed V and J ends, which lost 3 bases and 9 bases, there was a span of 4 bases. Assay: immunoSEQ multiplex PCR; the TCRdb copy retains only in-frame clones and omits some. The table lists hundreds of thousands of clones, around 96% of them singletons. This chain uses TRBV20-1 with TRBJ2-3; D unresolved. Sequences were obtained from naive CD8+ T cells sorted from blood. The clonotype comes from a woman in her twenties or thirties in good health. The CDR3 loop is CSASDTQYF. Written as DNA, the CDR3 is TGCAGTGCTAGTGACACGCAGTATTTT.